This TCR beta chain was sequenced during a study of cytomegalovirus exposure and HLA in healthy donors (dated by TCRdb to about 2017). With respect to the entire study: In an earlier analysis of roughly 500 of the donors, 250 to 300 Gb of sequence data and approximately 100 million unique TCR beta sequences from 150 million to 200 million T cells were reported. A later analysis re-examined previously published TCR beta repertoires from about 670 donors and added high-resolution HLA genotyping to investigate patterns of TCR occurrence. About 280 gigabases of sequencing data and 91 million or so unique TCR sequences made up an early release that covered approximately 650 HLA-typed donors. High-throughput TCR immunosequencing, statistical association of individual TCRs with disease status, and machine learning were combined to predict cytomegalovirus infection status. Every discovery cohort repertoire had been produced on one sequencing platform. A separate validation cohort of roughly 130 different subjects was used in addition to the 666-subject first cohort. Donor age, sex, ethnicity and CMV serostatus were compiled alongside the repertoire data. Rather than drawing on any new phenotypic data, the later analysis identified candidate immune exposures from TCR beta sequences and the way those sequences occurred across donors. A few DR-DQ haplotypes were treated as single units for association and clustering because of strong linkage in the cohort. Genome-wide SNP genotypes for about 55% of the 666 donors were used in a later genetic analysis, which treated that subset as a discovery cohort. Of the 398 genotyped donors, roughly 80% were placed in the genetic ancestry cluster associated with self-reported Caucasian donors. The study profiled the T cell repertoires of 666 subjects by immunosequencing and related them to cytomegalovirus serostatus. Class I and class II HLA loci were covered by the typing at four-digit resolution. An earlier analysis of 587 of the donors applied high-throughput TCR beta sequencing to assess whether each TCR beta V gene segment acted as functional or pseudogenic. The study aimed to test whether signatures of past pathogen exposure could be identified by cataloging public T cell receptors. Among several hundred genotyped donors of the cohort, an average of around 240,000 unique TCR beta nucleotide sequences was sequenced per donor, of which approximately 19% were non-productive. The number of typed donors differed by locus: about 620-640 for A, B, C, DRB1 and DQB1; some 500 for DQA1; 606 for DPA1; and 400 to 480 for DPB1.

V loses 6 bases at its end and J loses 5 bases; junction bases beyond the gene matches: 7. Including the terminal cysteine and phenylalanine, the CDR3 comprises 14 residues. Only the CDR3 portion is preserved as DNA: 42 bases, with reading frame beginning at the first base. CDR1 and CDR2 are read off the germline V gene as SNHLY and FYNNEI. Turning to this clone: Its antigen is not yet known. No qualities accompany the bases; no much larger clone lies one base away.

The cohort was made up of around 720 healthy bone marrow donors. At the time of sampling, every cohort member was nominally healthy, though immune exposures that went unrecorded were likely present. The donor tested CMV seropositive and was one of the 289 seropositive cohort members. A peripheral blood sample was provided by each donor, and peripheral blood mononuclear cells were used for TCR beta sequencing. Genomic DNA extraction from the blood cell samples was performed with the Qiagen DNeasy Blood Extraction Kit. Receptors were amplified or captured by the immunoSEQ multiplex PCR assay. For the multiplex PCR, a mixture combining 60 forward primers for TCR Vbeta segments and 13 reverse primers for TCR Jbeta segments was used. The CDR3 region of rearranged TCR beta genes was amplified from genomic DNA by a multiplex PCR assay. On the Illumina HiSeq System, the amplified TCR beta libraries were sequenced as 87-base-pair reads. Per the original workflow: Across the 666 repertoires, a later analysis counted 80 million or so unique TCR beta chains, 9.5 million to 12 million of which were shared by at least two donors. Raw reads were error-corrected and collapsed into unique sequences by a nearest-neighbor algorithm in which closely related sequences were merged to remove PCR and sequencing errors. To assign V, D and J gene segments, CDR3 sequences were aligned to IMGT reference sequences. For a sequence to be retained, at least a six-nucleotide match to both a V gene segment and a J gene segment was required. A rearrangement counted as productive if the CDR3 had no stop codons and remained in frame with V and J, and every other rearrangement counted as non-productive. CDR3 was defined by IMGT convention, running from the second conserved V-encoded cysteine to the conserved J-encoded phenylalanine. In an earlier analysis of around 600 of the donors, sequences lacking an unambiguous match to a single V gene segment were excluded. In an earlier analysis of 587 of the donors, a V segment was called functional when productive rearrangements were above 56.7%, and segregating when the standard deviation between donors exceeded 5%. A statistical classification framework was built to diagnose cytomegalovirus status from the catalog of TCR beta chain sequences. In a later analysis, V and J genes were assigned by comparing TCR nucleotide sequences against IMGT/GENE-DB human TR gene sequences. Using the TCRdist pipeline, a later analysis assigned CDR3 sequences along with most-parsimonious VDJ recombination scenarios. A later analysis defined each TCR beta chain by its CDR3 amino acid sequence plus V-gene family, and excluded reads lacking a unique V-gene family. A later analysis removed 592 highly shared, low-generation-probability nucleotide sequences to deal with suspected cross-contamination and a sequencing artifact. In a later analysis, a clonal expansion index for each public chain was calculated from normalized within-repertoire ranks of inferred template counts. A later analysis computed generation probabilities with a VDJ recombination model fitted to out-of-frame rearrangements, and checked the results against IGoR. In a later analysis, TCR-TCR, TCR-HLA and TCR-CMV co-occurrence was scored with hypergeometric tests, and a repertoire-size bias correction was applied to TCR pairs. In a later analysis, false discovery rates were estimated by permuting HLA or CMV assignments 20 times. A later analysis grouped co-occurring TCRs with DBSCAN, adding TCRdist sequence similarity when clustering within HLA-allele-positive subsets. Repertoires with fewer than 30,000 or more than 120,000 public chains were left out of co-occurrence clustering, as were a handful of repertoires with anomalous nucleotide sharing. TCRdb obtained this table from immuneACCESS and retained in-frame rearrangements with V and J assigned. These tables miss some clones; where compared with another copy, unresolved V genes account for less than half of the shortfall, and the remainder is unexplained. V and J calls plus clone size are reproduced from that table; the DNA served to infer D and trimming. Recorded for this sample are 50,000 to 80,000 clones; roughly 80% of them occurred a single time. The biggest ten clones account for about 5.5% of the sample.

Results the study describes overall, beyond this receptor: The authors suggested that the approach could potentially be extended to other disease states and immunological phenotypes. Cytomegalovirus status was reported to be diagnosed by the classifier with high specificity and sensitivity in both the original and validation cohorts. In a later analysis, about 16,000 TCR beta sequences were associated with specific HLA alleles at a false discovery rate of 0.05. Because the 87-base-pair reads could not distinguish some IMGT-functional V segments, including TRBV6-2 and TRBV6-3, those segments were excluded. A few of the identified cytomegalovirus-associated TCR beta chains were confirmed in vitro to be specific for cytomegalovirus antigens. About 15 rarely observed V segments, including chromosome 9 orphons, were excluded from the earlier analysis of about 500 of the donors because counts were too low. An earlier analysis of approximately 500 of the donors showed that most TCR beta V segments appeared in productive rearrangements either about 90% or about 30% of the time, which broadly matched IMGT annotations. In a later analysis, several top co-occurrence clusters were reported to appear linked to parvovirus B19, influenza, CMV and Epstein-Barr virus. Assigning TCR associations to individual alleles was difficult when HLA alleles, especially DR and DQ, strongly co-occurred. A cluster of highly shared sequence variants was judged likely to represent a technical artifact of the sequencing pipeline. Roughly uniform sequencing depth across donors was assumed in presence/absence analyses, although this assumption may not hold. Compared with the roughly 710-donor mean, donors in an Asian-associated ancestry cluster had fewer N-insertions in productive TCRs, according to a later genetic analysis. A later genetic analysis associated a missense DCLRE1C variant with V-gene and J-gene trimming of TCR beta chains, and an independent cohort replicated the association. A further reported finding was that TCR beta sequences accurately predicted the HLA-A and HLA-B alleles for most subjects in the first cohort. In this cohort, only TCR beta chains were sequenced, and detectable features were limited by the absence of alpha or paired-chain data. Linkage disequilibrium might explain the correlated functional status among segregating V segments, but an unknown experimental factor could not be ruled out. Because HLA typing was unavailable for some donors at each locus, only the typed subset was used in association tests. Compared with equally common non-associated chains, HLA-associated TCR beta chains in a later analysis were more clonally expanded and had lower generation probabilities. Most TCR sequences were observed very rarely across donors, whereas some public TCRs were present in many individuals. A total of 150 to 200 TCR beta chains were listed by the study as associated with cytomegalovirus. In a later analysis, most CMV-associated TCR beta chains were found to appear HLA-restricted, with HLA associations seemingly driven largely by CMV exposure. A later analysis found that TCR association rates varied across HLA loci, with DRB1 alleles showing the most associated TCRs and HLA-C alleles the fewest. For the cohort, immune exposure information was limited to CMV serostatus.

The rearrangement joined TRBV2 to TRBJ2-7; the central 10 bases match TRBD1. This sequence was found in a male donor in good health and CMV-seropositive. Sequencing input: PBMCs. In nucleotide form, the sequence is TGTGCCAGCAGGCGGGACAGGGGAAGGAACGAGCAGTACTTC. Translated, it gives CASRRDRGRNEQYF.